The sequence of this T cell receptor beta chain was determined in a study of blood T cell repertoires in COVID-19. This CDR3 contains 13 residues. The germline V and J ends were trimmed by 5 bases and 7 bases, with 14 bases remaining between them. Per germline, CDR1 SGHVS and CDR2 FQNEAQ. Ages ranged from about 18 to 89 years, with residence in more than 20 US areas. Membership in each cohort depended on participant-reported clinical history. Sequenced by immunoSEQ multiplex PCR; TCRdb stores in-frame clones only, minus some. Altogether a few hundred thousand clones are present, roughly 89% being singletons, with the ten largest covering 6%.

The chain has TRBV7-8 and TRBJ1-2, with D uncertain. Sequencing input: PBMCs or T cells enriched from blood (not recorded which). The TCR sequence derives from a woman in her 40s who had recovered from COVID-19. CDR3 bases: TGTGCCAGCAGCCCCCATCGCTCGGTTGGCTACACCTTC. The encoded protein is CASSPHRSVGYTF.